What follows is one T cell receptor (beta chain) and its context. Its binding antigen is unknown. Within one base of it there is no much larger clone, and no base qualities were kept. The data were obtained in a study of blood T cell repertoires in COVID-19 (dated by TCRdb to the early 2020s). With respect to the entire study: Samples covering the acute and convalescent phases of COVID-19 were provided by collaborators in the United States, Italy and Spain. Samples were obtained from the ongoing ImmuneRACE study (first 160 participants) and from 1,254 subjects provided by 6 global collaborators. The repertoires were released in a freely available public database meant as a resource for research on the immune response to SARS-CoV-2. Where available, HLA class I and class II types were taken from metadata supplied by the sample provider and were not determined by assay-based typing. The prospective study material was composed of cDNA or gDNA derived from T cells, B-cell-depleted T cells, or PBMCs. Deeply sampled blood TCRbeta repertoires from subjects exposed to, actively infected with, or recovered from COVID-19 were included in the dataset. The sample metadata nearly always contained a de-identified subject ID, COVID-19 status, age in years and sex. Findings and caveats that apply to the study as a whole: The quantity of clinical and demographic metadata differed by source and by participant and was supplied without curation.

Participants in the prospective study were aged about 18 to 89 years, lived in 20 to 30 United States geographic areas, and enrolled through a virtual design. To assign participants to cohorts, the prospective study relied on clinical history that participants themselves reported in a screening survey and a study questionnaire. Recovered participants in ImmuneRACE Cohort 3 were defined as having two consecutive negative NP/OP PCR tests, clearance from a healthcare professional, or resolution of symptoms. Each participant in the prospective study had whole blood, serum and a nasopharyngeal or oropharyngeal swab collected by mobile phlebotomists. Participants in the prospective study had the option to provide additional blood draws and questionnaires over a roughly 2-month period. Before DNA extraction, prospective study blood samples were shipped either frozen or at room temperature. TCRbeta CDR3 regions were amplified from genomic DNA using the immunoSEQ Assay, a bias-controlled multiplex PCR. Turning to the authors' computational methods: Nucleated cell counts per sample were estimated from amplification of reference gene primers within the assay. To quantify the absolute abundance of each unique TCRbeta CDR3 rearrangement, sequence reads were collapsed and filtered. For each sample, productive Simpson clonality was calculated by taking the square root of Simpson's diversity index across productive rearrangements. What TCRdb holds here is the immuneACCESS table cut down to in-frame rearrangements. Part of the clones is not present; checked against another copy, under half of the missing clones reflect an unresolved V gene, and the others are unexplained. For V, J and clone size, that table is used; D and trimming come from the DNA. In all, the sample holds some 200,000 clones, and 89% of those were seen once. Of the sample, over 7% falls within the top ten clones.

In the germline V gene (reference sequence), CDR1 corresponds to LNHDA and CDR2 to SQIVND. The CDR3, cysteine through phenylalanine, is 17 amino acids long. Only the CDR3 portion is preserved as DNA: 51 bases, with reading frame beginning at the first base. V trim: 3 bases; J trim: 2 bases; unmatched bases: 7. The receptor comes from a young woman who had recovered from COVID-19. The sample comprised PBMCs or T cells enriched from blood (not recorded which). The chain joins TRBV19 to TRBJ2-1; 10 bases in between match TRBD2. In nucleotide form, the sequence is TGTGCCAGTAGTATCCTTTCTAGCGGGGGCCCCTACAATGAGCAGTTCTTC. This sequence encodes CASSILSSGGPYNEQFF.